Sequencing of this T cell receptor (beta chain) was carried out in a study of cytomegalovirus exposure and HLA in healthy donors. Researchers ran the PCR with 60 Vbeta and 13 Jbeta primers. The method was immunoSEQ multiplex PCR; TCRdb's version includes in-frame clones alone and lacks a portion of them. The table records about 130,000 clones, 74% of them present only once. Germline V gene lookup returns CDR1 MNHNS and CDR2 SASEGT. Trimming shortened V by 4 bases and J by 5 bases, and 5 bases separated the two germline ends. This CDR3 spans 11 amino acids. The sequenced sample consisted of PBMCs. This chain uses TRBV6-1 with TRBJ2-5; unclear D gene. This TCR derives from a man younger than 35 in good health and CMV-seropositive. CDR3 loop: CASSASETQYF. Here the CDR3 DNA reads TGTGCCAGCAGTGCCTCGGAGACCCAGTACTTC.